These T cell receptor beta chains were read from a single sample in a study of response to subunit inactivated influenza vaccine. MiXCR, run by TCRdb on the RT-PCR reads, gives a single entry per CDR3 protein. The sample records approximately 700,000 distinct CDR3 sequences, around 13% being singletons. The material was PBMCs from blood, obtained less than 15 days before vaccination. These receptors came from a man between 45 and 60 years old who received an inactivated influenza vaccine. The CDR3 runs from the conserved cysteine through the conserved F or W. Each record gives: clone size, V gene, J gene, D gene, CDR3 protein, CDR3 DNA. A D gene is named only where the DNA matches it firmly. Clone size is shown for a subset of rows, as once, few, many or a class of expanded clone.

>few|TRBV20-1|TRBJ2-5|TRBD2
CSATTSGKWETQYF
TGCAGTGCTACGACTAGCGGGAAGTGGGAGACCCAGTACTTC
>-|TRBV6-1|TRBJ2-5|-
CASSAPTGAETQYF
TGTGCCAGCAGTGCCCCGACGGGGGCAGAGACCCAGTACTTC
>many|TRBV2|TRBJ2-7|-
CASSQQWTQSNEQYF
TGTGCCAGCAGCCAACAGTGGACTCAAAGCAACGAGCAGTACTTC
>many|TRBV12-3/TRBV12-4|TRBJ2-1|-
CASRPPDTAGLNNEQFF
TGTGCCAGCAGACCTCCGGACACGGCGGGACTTAACAATGAGCAGTTCTTC
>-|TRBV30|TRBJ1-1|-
CAWSSRKDTEAFF
TGTGCCTGGAGTTCCCGAAAGGACACTGAAGCTTTCTTT
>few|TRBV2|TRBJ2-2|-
CASSEYFWENTGELFF
TGTGCCAGCAGTGAATACTTTTGGGAAAACACCGGGGAGCTGTTTTTT
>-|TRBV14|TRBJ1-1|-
CASSPGKNTEAFF
TGTGCCAGCAGCCCCGGCAAGAACACTGAAGCTTTCTTT
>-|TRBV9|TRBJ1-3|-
CASSVDLVGNTIYF
TGTGCCAGCAGCGTAGATTTAGTGGGAAACACCATATATTTT
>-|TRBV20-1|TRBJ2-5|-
CRAKRGQETQYF
TGCAGGGCAAAACGCGGCCAAGAGACCCAGTACTTC
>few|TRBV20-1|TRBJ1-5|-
CSARRGRNSNQPQHF
TGCAGTGCTAGAAGGGGGAGAAATAGCAATCAGCCCCAGCATTTT
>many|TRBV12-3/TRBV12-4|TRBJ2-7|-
CASSLRTNSYEQYF
TGTGCCAGCAGTTTAAGGACAAACTCCTACGAGCAGTACTTC
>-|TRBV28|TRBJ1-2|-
CASSLGSARTAYGYTF
TGTGCCAGCAGTTTAGGTTCTGCCCGGACAGCCTATGGCTACACCTTC
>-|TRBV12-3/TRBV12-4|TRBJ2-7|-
CASSLDRQYDEQYF
TGTGCCAGCAGTTTAGACAGACAGTACGACGAGCAGTACTTC
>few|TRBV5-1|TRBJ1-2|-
CASSLAGQLSGGYTF
TGCGCCAGCAGCTTGGCCGGACAGCTGTCAGGGGGCTACACCTTC
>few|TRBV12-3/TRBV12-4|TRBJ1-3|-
CASSSRQVSGNTIYF
TGTGCCAGCAGTTCAAGGCAGGTCTCTGGAAACACCATATATTTT
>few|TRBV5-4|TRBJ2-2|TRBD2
CASSMTSETGELFF
TGTGCCAGCAGCATGACTAGCGAAACCGGGGAGCTGTTTTTT
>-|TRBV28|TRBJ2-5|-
CASSTLDRQETQYF
TGTGCCAGCAGCACCCTGGACAGACAAGAGACCCAGTACTTC
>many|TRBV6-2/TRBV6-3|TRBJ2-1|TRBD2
CASSSGLAGSNEQFF
TGTGCCAGCAGTTCGGGACTAGCGGGTTCCAATGAGCAGTTCTTC
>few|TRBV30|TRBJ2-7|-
CAWGLGSPYEQYF
TGTGCCTGGGGGTTGGGGTCCCCCTACGAGCAGTACTTC
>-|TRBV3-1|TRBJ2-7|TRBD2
CASSQGTSRYEQYF
TGTGCCAGCAGCCAAGGGACTAGTCGCTACGAGCAGTACTTC
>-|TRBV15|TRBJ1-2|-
CATSRGSENYGYTF
TGTGCCACCAGCAGAGGATCAGAGAACTATGGCTACACCTTC
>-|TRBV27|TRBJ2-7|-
CASRDQGRYPYEQYF
TGTGCCAGCAGAGATCAGGGGAGGTACCCCTACGAGCAGTACTTC
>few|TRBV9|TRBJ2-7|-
CASSPGRGGEQYF
TGTGCCAGCAGCCCCGGACGAGGAGGCGAGCAGTACTTC
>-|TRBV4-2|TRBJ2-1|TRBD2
CASSQDNPAGAAYNEQFF
TGTGCCAGCAGCCAAGATAACCCAGCGGGGGCCGCATACAATGAGCAGTTCTTC
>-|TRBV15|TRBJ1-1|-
CATSRALVPGFGLYAEAFF
TGTGCCACCAGCAGAGCCCTAGTACCAGGGTTTGGCCTGTACGCTGAAGCTTTCTTT
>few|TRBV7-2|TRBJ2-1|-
CASSSFYNGQFF
TGTGCCAGCAGCTCATTTTACAATGGGCAGTTCTTC
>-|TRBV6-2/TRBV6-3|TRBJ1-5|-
CASSYEGGAVQPQHF
TGTGCCAGCAGTTACGAAGGGGGAGCAGTTCAGCCCCAGCATTTT
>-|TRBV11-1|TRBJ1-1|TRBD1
CASSLGDRGKTMNTEAFF
TGTGCCAGCAGCTTAGGAGACAGGGGGAAGACAATGAACACTGAAGCTTTCTTT
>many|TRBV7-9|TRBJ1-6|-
CASSTRQSSPLHF
TGTGCCAGCAGCACTCGACAAAGCTCACCCCTCCACTTT
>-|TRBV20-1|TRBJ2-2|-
CSASAAGDYTGELFF
TGCAGTGCTAGTGCGGCAGGGGATTACACCGGGGAGCTGTTTTTT
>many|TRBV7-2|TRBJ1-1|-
CASSPGVGTVGFF
TGTGCCAGCAGCCCAGGTGTAGGAACGGTCGGTTTCTTT
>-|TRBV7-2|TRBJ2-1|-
CASRSPGGREQFF
TGTGCCAGCAGATCCCCCGGGGGGCGAGAGCAGTTCTTC
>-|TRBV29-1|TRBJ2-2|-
CSYSGDGELFF
TGCAGCTACTCCGGGGACGGGGAGCTGTTTTTT
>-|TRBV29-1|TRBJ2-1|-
CSAQDPGEQFF
TGCAGCGCCCAGGACCCGGGGGAGCAGTTCTTC
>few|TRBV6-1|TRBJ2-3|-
CASSQKRSTDTQYF
TGTGCCAGCAGTCAAAAGCGGAGCACAGATACGCAGTATTTT
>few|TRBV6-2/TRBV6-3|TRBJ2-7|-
CASRQKTSPATYEQYF
TGTGCCAGCAGACAGAAGACATCCCCGGCGACCTACGAGCAGTACTTC
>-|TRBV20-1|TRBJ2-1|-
CSANLGRTYNEQFF
TGCAGTGCTAACTTAGGCAGGACCTACAATGAGCAGTTCTTC
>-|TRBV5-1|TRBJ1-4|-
CASGHMGQEKLFF
TGCGCCAGCGGCCACATGGGACAAGAAAAACTGTTTTTT
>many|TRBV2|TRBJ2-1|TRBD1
CASGGDSYNEQFF
TGTGCCAGCGGTGGGGACAGCTACAATGAGCAGTTCTTC
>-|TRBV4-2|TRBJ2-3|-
CASSQDGALTDTQYF
TGTGCCAGCAGCCAAGACGGGGCGTTGACAGATACGCAGTATTTT
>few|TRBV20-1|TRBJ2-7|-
CSARWGHEQYF
TGCAGTGCTAGGTGGGGTCACGAGCAGTACTTC
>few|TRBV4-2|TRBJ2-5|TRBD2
CASSQDRGLGETQYF
TGTGCCAGCAGCCAAGATAGGGGACTAGGAGAGACCCAGTACTTC
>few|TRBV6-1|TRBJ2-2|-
CASSIAEPNTGELFF
TGTGCCAGCAGTATAGCGGAGCCGAACACCGGGGAGCTGTTTTTT
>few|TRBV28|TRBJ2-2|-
CASSPSGFTGELFF
TGTGCCAGCAGTCCATCGGGGTTCACCGGGGAGCTGTTTTTT
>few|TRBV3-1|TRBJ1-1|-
CASSQDPYRAFF
TGTGCCAGCAGCCAAGATCCATACAGGGCTTTCTTT
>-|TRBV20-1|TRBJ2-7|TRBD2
CSAPLPLAGSYEQYF
TGCAGTGCACCCCTTCCCCTAGCGGGCTCCTACGAGCAGTACTTC
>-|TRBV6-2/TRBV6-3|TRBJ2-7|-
CASSQFKRLEQYF
TGTGCCAGCAGTCAATTTAAGCGGCTCGAGCAGTACTTC
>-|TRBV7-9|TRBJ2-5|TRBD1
CASSTSDRVGETQYF
TGTGCCAGCAGCACATCCGACAGGGTAGGGGAGACCCAGTACTTC
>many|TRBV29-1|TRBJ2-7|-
CSVDLGSYEQYF
TGCAGCGTTGACTTGGGTTCCTACGAGCAGTACTTC
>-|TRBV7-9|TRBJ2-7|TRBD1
CASSWTGDRGPYEQYF
TGTGCCAGCAGCTGGACTGGGGACAGGGGGCCCTACGAGCAGTACTTC